These 14 T cell receptor beta chains share one sample of origin, sequenced in a study of blood T cell repertoires in COVID-19. Clones were sequenced by immunoSEQ multiplex PCR, and TCRdb holds only the in-frame ones, with some missing. The sample includes under 250,000 clones, around 81% of them seen just once. Sequencing was done on a sample of PBMCs or T cells enriched from blood (not recorded which). The receptor set was obtained from a man aged 30 to 39 with acute COVID-19.

This chain joins TRBV15 and TRBJ1-2; D gene unclear. The germline gives CDR1 LNHNV, CDR2 YYDKDF (reference sequence). This CDR3 spans 15 amino acids. Trimming cost V 0 bases and J 6 bases, with 14 bases left between them. DNA for the CDR3: TGTGCCACCAGCAGAGATTCCGGGGTCCAGGATGGCTACACCTTC. Its protein product is CATSRDSGVQDGYTF.

This clone was picked up a small number of times. The chain has TRBV11-1 and TRBJ2-1; TRBD2 matches 7 bases. This CDR3 region has 14 residues. Trimming cost V 1 base and J 8 bases; bases outside gene matches: 5. Germline V gives CDR1 SGHAT, CDR2 FQDESV (reference sequence). The CDR3 protein is CASSLGVAGHEQFF. DNA for the CDR3: TGTGCCAGCAGCTTAGGGGTAGCGGGCCATGAGCAGTTCTTC.

V is TRBV7-3 and J is TRBJ1-6; D is unclear. The germline gives CDR1 SGHTA, CDR2 FQGTGA. V was cut by 5 bases and J by 10 bases, with 12 bases left in between. The CDR3 is made up of 13 amino acids. The CDR3 region has the DNA TGTGCCAGCAGCGGTCTGTTTGGCTCACCCCTCCACTTT. Translated, it gives CASSGLFGSPLHF.

The chain joins TRBV27 to TRBJ1-5; 7 bases are shared with TRBD1. This CDR3 is built from 19 residues. The germline gives CDR1 MNHEY, CDR2 SMNVEV (reference sequence). Trimming at V came to 6 bases and at J to 4 bases, leaving 21 bases not matched to a gene. CDR3 protein: CASSPASSFSQGRNQPQHF. The DNA for the CDR3 is TGTGCCAGCAGCCCCGCCAGCAGTTTCTCACAGGGGAGGAATCAGCCCCAGCATTTT.

This clone was seen a handful of times. This rearrangement joins TRBV9 to TRBJ1-3; D is perhaps TRBD1 (5 bases). Germline V CDR1 and CDR2: SGDLS, YYNGEE. This CDR3 is built from 15 residues. Deletions cut 2 bases from V and 3 bases from J, with 12 bases between. Here the CDR3 DNA reads TGTGCCAGCAGCGTGTCAGGGATGAGTGGAAACACCATATATTTT. It codes for CASSVSGMSGNTIYF.

V usage is TRBV3-1 (or the pseudogene TRBV3-2) and J usage is TRBJ1-5; TRBD1 matches 7 bases. With 3 bases clipped from V and 3 bases from J, the junction kept 2 bases outside the gene matches. Per germline, CDR1 LGHDT and CDR2 YNNKEL (reference sequence). This CDR3 comprises 14 residues. CDR3 in amino acids: CASSQTGNNQPQHF. For the CDR3, the DNA is TGTGCCAGCAGCCAGACAGGGAACAATCAGCCCCAGCATTTT.

This clone showed up just once. The V gene is TRBV2, the J gene TRBJ1-2, with a tentative D call TRBD1 (6 bases). CDR3 length: 15 residues. Trimming pared 4 bases from V and 4 bases from J, leaving 16 bases between. CDR1 and CDR2 from the germline V gene are SNHLY and FYNNEI. This chain's CDR3 is CASSVGAGRSYGYTF. The CDR3 DNA is TGTGCCAGCAGTGTGGGGGCCGGACGCAGCTATGGCTACACCTTC.

The V and J genes are TRBV19 and TRBJ2-7, with 7 bases lining up with TRBD2. Germline V CDR1 and CDR2: LNHDA, SQIVND (reference sequence). This CDR3 is built from 14 residues. The J segment lost 5 bases and the V segment lost 5 bases, leaving 9 bases of the junction unmatched. The DNA of the CDR3 is TGTGCCAGTAGTGTCCGGGAGGTTTCGAACGAGCAGTACTTC. This codes for CASSVREVSNEQYF.

This clone was seen only once. The rearrangement uses TRBV5-1 and TRBJ2-2; D is ambiguous. The CDR3 has 12 amino acids. V shed 2 bases and J shed 6 bases, with 5 bases lying between them. Germline V lookup: CDR1 SGHRS, CDR2 YFSETQ. This CDR3 reads CASSLGAGELFF. In nucleotides, the CDR3 is TGCGCCAGCAGCTTAGGAGCCGGGGAGCTGTTTTTT.

This chain uses TRBV6-1 with TRBJ1-5; a weak D match, TRBD1 (6 bases). V was clipped by 2 bases and J by 0 bases, with 8 bases between them. From germline, CDR1 is MNHNS and CDR2 SASEGT. The CDR3 is 15 amino acids. Here the CDR3 DNA reads TGTGCCAGCAGTGAACAGGGGAATAGCAATCAGCCCCAGCATTTT. Its protein is CASSEQGNSNQPQHF.

This clone was counted between two and nine times. The gene calls are TRBV9 and TRBJ2-3, with unresolved D. Germline V CDR1 and CDR2: SGDLS, YYNGEE. CDR3 size: 15 residues. V was shortened by 1 base and J by 4 bases, with 13 bases between the two germline ends. The CDR3 coding sequence is TGTGCCAGCAGCGTATCATGGAGTCTCTCAGATACGCAGTATTTT. It encodes CASSVSWSLSDTQYF.

A few counts support this clone. V is TRBV10-3 and J is TRBJ1-2; D remains ambiguous. V was clipped by 4 bases and J by 13 bases, with 13 bases between them. CDR3 length: 11 residues. Germline CDR1 is ENHRY and CDR2 is SYGVKD. The chain's CDR3 is CAISGEGRRTF. The CDR3 bases are TGTGCCATCAGTGGAGAGGGCCGACGCACCTTC.

This clone was recorded once. The gene calls are TRBV27 and TRBJ1-3; D ambiguous. Trimming cost V 6 bases and J 4 bases, with 10 bases left between them. CDR3 length: 13 amino acids. The germline V gene encodes CDR1 MNHEY and CDR2 SMNVEV (reference sequence). CDR3 residues: CASRGRQGNTIYF. The CDR3 DNA follows: TGTGCCAGCAGGGGGAGGCAAGGAAACACCATATATTTT.

The rearrangement links TRBV18 to TRBJ1-2; D may be TRBD1 (5 bases). The CDR3 extends over 15 amino acids. Germline V gene lookup returns CDR1 KGHSH and CDR2 LQKENI. Between the trimmed V and J ends, which lost 6 bases and 4 bases, there was a span of 18 bases. The CDR3 loop is CASSPGPGGAYGYTF. Written as DNA, the CDR3 is TGTGCCAGCTCTCCCGGACCCGGGGGAGCCTATGGCTACACCTTC.